This TCR beta chain was found in a study of post-analysis software for immune sequencing data. Study information: The cohort encompassed relapsing-remitting, secondary progressive and progressive-relapsing multiple sclerosis disease courses. Findings and limits, study-wide: The study found TRBV5-6, TRBV5-1 and TRBV20-1 among several TRBV segments more frequent in patients than controls. Significantly decreased normalized Chao1 diversity was recorded for multiple sclerosis patients relative to controls.

Incorporated into the TCR beta cDNA libraries were unique molecular identifiers, which served to reduce PCR and sequencing biases. There were about 0.95 to 11 million T cells, and roughly 0.5 million cDNA molecules came from them. TCRdb processed the PCR reads anew with MiXCR; each CDR3 protein has one entry. The sample lists about 430,000 distinct CDR3 sequences, less than 40% seen once, with approximately 7.7% in the top ten. V shed 3 bases and J shed 1 base, with 18 bases lying between them. CDR1 is MGHRA and CDR2 is YSYEKL in the germline V gene. CDR3 length equals 17 residues. To note about this clonotype: Its antigen is not identified.

The sample consisted of blood. The receptor was derived from a girl aged 2-10 years with multiple sclerosis. The chain carries TRBV4-1 and TRBJ1-2; D uncertain. This chain's CDR3 is CASSHEPYPQNNYGYTF. The DNA of the CDR3 is TGCGCCAGCAGCCATGAACCGTACCCTCAGAATAACTATGGCTACACCTTC.